This record covers a single T cell receptor beta chain. Its antigen is not identified. The CDR3 length is 20 residues. The germline CDR1 and CDR2 sequences are LNHDA and SQIVND (reference sequence). The V gene end was trimmed by 5 bases and the J gene end by 1 base; junction bases not matched to a gene: 15. Amplification used 60 Vbeta primers and 13 Jbeta primers. Assay: immunoSEQ multiplex PCR; the TCRdb copy retains only in-frame clones and omits some. The repertoire includes over 140,000 clones, 80% of them detected once, and about 2.2% sits in the top ten. The record originates from a study of cytomegalovirus exposure and HLA in healthy donors. Broader study findings: CMV serostatus was the only immune exposure information that was available.

The chain joins TRBV19 to TRBJ2-4, with 12 positions matching TRBD2. Sequencing was done on a sample of PBMCs. The sequence came from a man in his forties or fifties in good health and CMV-seronegative. CDR3 loop: CASSARTSGKRGSAKNIQYF. CDR3 nucleotides: TGTGCCAGTAGTGCTAGGACTAGCGGGAAAAGGGGATCGGCCAAAAACATTCAGTACTTC.